The subject of this entry is one T cell receptor beta chain. No cognate antigen has been identified for it. No base-level quality is on record; no much larger clone is a single base apart. This sample is part of a study of shared clonotypes between healthy human individuals (dated by TCRdb to the early 2020s). Background on the whole study: Two women and a few men aged 18 to 49 years were included in the cohort. For each donor, CD4 naive and CD4 memory were each run on three plates, CD8 naive on two plates, and CD8 memory on one plate. Blood TCR repertoires of about 5 healthy adults were deeply sequenced to estimate repertoire size and the extent of clonotype sharing between individuals. To increase sequencing depth and limit assay-specific biases, different laboratories used diverse techniques to prepare libraries and sequence TCR repertoires. Leukapheresis yielded between about 0.94 and 9 billion PBMCs per donor.

The donors were healthy, HIV-negative adults who had no recently reported acute infections or vaccinations. Every donor was a Caucasian adult residing in Nashville, Tennessee, USA. CD4+ T cells were enriched by magnetic negative selection; naive cells were then positively selected on CD45RA, and the negative fraction formed the memory subset. Blood was collected by leukapheresis, and PBMCs were isolated by Ficoll-Histopaque density gradient centrifugation and then cryopreserved in liquid nitrogen vapor phase. Analytical flow cytometry was used to check the purity and quantity of each magnetically sorted T cell population. Genomic DNA was isolated from each sorted fraction and quantified by UV absorbance on a Nanodrop 2000c. Overall study outcomes, separate from this receptor: Only blood was sampled, and tissue TCR repertoires likely differ from those in blood. Based on pairwise subsampling, the degree of clonotype sharing among donors was expected to be affected by sequencing depth. Incomplete sequencing was indicated by rarefaction of sorted-subset datasets, despite the large sequencing depth. Naive subsets generally had larger estimated clonotype richness than memory subsets did. Because the study included a small number of donors, the genetic and exposure-history diversity represented was limited. Approximately 5% of naive CD4, 3.5% of naive CD8, roughly 2.5% of memory CD4, and around 0.4% of memory CD8 clonotypes were shared across several donors. Clonotypes shared by all four sorted-subset donors showed higher generation probabilities than non-shared clonotypes.

Using the deep immunoSEQ assay, TCR CDR3 regions were amplified from genomic DNA by multiplex PCR. For each cell subset, the extracted genomic DNA was distributed evenly across all wells of several immunoSEQ 96-well plates, and each plate served as one replicate. Each replicate PCR for sorted subsets received about 220 ng genomic DNA, equal to roughly 30,000 T cell genomes. The purified libraries were quantified using a Qubit 3.0 fluorometer, sized with a Bioanalyzer 2100, and then quantified again using the KAPA Library Quantification kit. A separate single-read 150-cycle Illumina NextSeq 550 flow cell was used to sequence each immunoSEQ 96-well plate. Regarding the original processing steps: Because only junctional sequences without quality scores were contained in the immunoSEQ output, filtering matching that applied to full-length reads could not be performed. Sequences were annotated with PyIR, a Python wrapper for IgBLAST v1.9, using IMGT germline references to assign V/J genes and CDR3. Reads with weak V/J assignments (E-value above 1e-6), missing CDR3, stop codons, out-of-frame junctions, or ambiguous translated residues were removed. V3J clonotypes were defined as sequences sharing an identical inferred V gene, J gene, and CDR3 amino acid sequence. To compute the percentage overlap between repertoires, the number of shared unique clonotypes was divided by the size of the smaller repertoire. Three approaches were used to assess repertoire richness: RTK rarefaction, the Chao1 estimator, and Recon v2.1 estimates of unobserved clonotypes. OLGA was used to compute generation probabilities for all TCRbeta clonotypes that the gDNA method yielded from a handful of donors. Sourced from immuneACCESS, this table was stored by TCRdb with only in-frame sequences that have V and J called. A share of the clones is absent; for the studies checked, an unresolved V gene accounts for under half, and the remainder has no known explanation. V, J and clone size are taken as reported in that table, and D and trimming were inferred from the DNA itself. Here the sample has roughly 2.2 million clones; 85% to 95% occur a single time. The top ten clones comprise 0.39% of the sample.

The CDR3 sequence holds 14 residues, the cysteine and phenylalanine included. The read is trimmed to its CDR3 DNA, 42 bases read in frame from base 1. From V the trimming removes 11 bases and from J it removes 3 bases, while the gene matches leave 6 bases of the junction unaccounted for. CDR1 SGHTA and CDR2 FQGNSA are derived from the germline V gene. The sequenced sample was naive CD4+ T cells from PBMCs. Explained via the paper, the cell subset or site label denotes: CD45RA+ positively selected. The rearrangement combines TRBV7-2 with TRBJ2-1, with 11 middle bases fitting TRBD1. The receptor was derived from a man between 18 and 35 years old in good health. Some clones in this sample may be carry-over from other donors' samples. CDR3 protein: CAGTGGKNYNEQFF. The DNA reads as follows: TGTGCCGGGACAGGGGGAAAAAACTACAATGAGCAGTTCTTC.